Reported below is one T cell receptor (beta chain). These data are taken from a study of T-cell memory formation after mild COVID-19. One entry per CDR3 protein results from TCRdb running MiXCR on the 5' RACE reads. The sample contains about 88,000 distinct CDR3 sequences, 20% to 25% of which appear only once. V lost 6 bases, J lost 6 bases, and 12 bases lay in between. Germline CDR1 is MNHEY and CDR2 is SVGAGI. The CDR3 runs 13 residues. Sequences were obtained from PBMCs or a T cell subset sorted from them (not recorded which). The TCR was taken from a man aged 18 to 29 who had mild COVID-19 (a few samples of this study predate the infection). Cell type and time point are not known. This chain joins TRBV6-5 and TRBJ1-5; D unresolved. CDR3 nucleotide sequence: TGTGCCAGCAGCCCAACAGAATTTCAGCCCCAGCATTTT. Its protein product is CASSPTEFQPQHF.